These 22 T cell receptor beta chains were all obtained from the same sample, sequenced in a study of cytomegalovirus exposure and HLA in healthy donors. The PCR made use of 60 Vbeta and 13 Jbeta primers. The data were produced by immunoSEQ multiplex PCR, yet TCRdb's version contains in-frame clones alone and is incomplete. The top ten hold 8.2% of the sample, which has some 120,000 clones, 55% to 75% seen once. Material for sequencing was PBMCs. The receptors shown here come from a woman between 40 and 50 years old in good health and CMV-seropositive.

The sample holds a few counts of this clone. This rearrangement joins TRBV5-5 to TRBJ1-5, with a tentative D call TRBD1 (6 bases). Germline loops: CDR1 SGHKS, CDR2 YYEKEE (reference sequence). Trimming shortened V by 4 bases and J by 6 bases, and 20 bases separated the two germline ends. CDR3 length equals 16 residues. The CDR3 DNA is TGTGCCAGCAGCCCCTCTTCGGGGGGCTGGAGTCAGCCCCAGCATTTT. Residues: CASSPSSGGWSQPQHF.

The sample holds a few counts of this clone. This chain links TRBV5-6 with TRBJ1-6; TRBD1 is a possible D gene (5 bases). The germline V and J ends were trimmed by 1 base and 7 bases, with 12 bases remaining between them. The germline V gene has CDR1 SGHDT and CDR2 YYEEEE. The CDR3 runs to 15 residues. The CDR3 nucleotides are TGTGCCAGCAGCTTGTGGGGGGTAAGGAATTCACCCCTCCACTTT. Translated, it gives CASSLWGVRNSPLHF.

V is TRBV5-4 and J is TRBJ2-7; a weak D match, TRBD1 (6 bases). Germline values: CDR1 SGHNT, CDR2 YYREEE (reference sequence). V was cut by 0 bases and J by 0 bases, with 10 bases left in between. This CDR3 contains 15 residues. Written as DNA, the CDR3 is TGTGCCAGCAGCTTGGAACGGGACAACTCCTACGAGCAGTACTTC. It is translated as CASSLERDNSYEQYF.

This clone was found a few times. V is TRBV4-1 and J is TRBJ1-6; D uncertain. This CDR3 is built from 16 residues. V lost 4 bases to trimming and J lost 11 bases, with 21 bases between them. CDR1 and CDR2 from the germline V gene are MGHRA and YSYEKL. The CDR3 region has the DNA TGCGCCAGCAGCCTACAAGCCGGGAACCCCAATCCACCCCTCCACTTT. Protein: CASSLQAGNPNPPLHF.

V gene TRBV19 combines with J gene TRBJ1-2; 7 bases are a match to TRBD1. V lost 6 bases to trimming and J lost 4 bases; unmatched junction nucleotides: 2. Germline CDR1 LNHDA, CDR2 SQIVND (reference sequence). This CDR3 region has 12 residues. As DNA, the CDR3 is TGTGCCAGTAGACGACAGGGCTATGGCTACACCTTC. Residues: CASRRQGYGYTF. The full variable domain, completed using reference TRBV19 and TRBJ1-2, is DGGITQSPKYLFRKEGQNVTLSCEQNLNHDAMYWYRQDPGQGLRLIYYSQIVNDFQKGDIAEGYSVSREKKESFPLTVTSAQKNPTAFYLCASRRQGYGYTFGSGTRLTVV.

This chain joins TRBV29-1 and TRBJ1-5, with a tentative D call TRBD1 (6 bases). CDR3 length: 15 residues. Trimming shortened V by 6 bases and J by 2 bases, and 17 bases separated the two germline ends. Germline values: CDR1 SQVTM, CDR2 ANQGSEA. The DNA for the CDR3 is TGCAGCGTAAAGACAGGTCCTGGAGGCAATCAGCCCCAGCATTTT. Translated, it gives CSVKTGPGGNQPQHF. Drawing the rest from reference TRBV29-1 and TRBJ1-5, the complete variable domain is SAVISQKPSRDICQRGTSLTIQCQVDSQVTMMFWYRQQPGQSLTLIATANQGSEATYESGFVIDKFPISRPNLTFSTLTVSNMSPEDSSIYLCSVKTGPGGNQPQHFGDGTRLSIL.

V gene TRBV7-6 combines with J gene TRBJ1-6; no reliable D call. The germline V and J ends were trimmed by 4 bases and 7 bases, with 8 bases remaining between them. The CDR3 is 13 amino acids. Germline assignment: CDR1 SGHVS and CDR2 FNYEAQ. The chain's CDR3 is CASSSRSNSPLHF. The CDR3 DNA reads as TGTGCCAGCAGCTCCAGGTCCAATTCACCCCTCCACTTT.

Details on this clone: Different DNA sequences within this sample yield the same CDR3. The chain recombines TRBV9 with TRBJ2-3; 12 nucleotides align to TRBD2. The trim removed 3 bases at V and 3 bases at J, leaving 2 bases unmatched. The CDR3 consists of 15 residues. Per germline, CDR1 SGDLS and CDR2 YYNGEE. The CDR3: CASSASGGGTDTQYF. CDR3 bases: TGTGCCAGCAGCGCTAGCGGGGGGGGAACAGATACGCAGTATTTT.

This sequence joins TRBV28 and TRBJ1-3, with D possibly TRBD1 on 5 matching bases. Germline V CDR1 and CDR2: MDHEN, SYDVKM. V lost 2 bases to trimming and J lost 4 bases, with 15 bases between them. The CDR3 runs 16 residues. The CDR3 region is CASSLQYGDSGNTIYF. As DNA, the CDR3 is TGTGCCAGCAGTTTACAGTATGGGGACTCCGGAAACACCATATATTTT.

The chain employs TRBV6-1 and TRBJ2-2; D might be TRBD1 (6 bases). CDR1 and CDR2 from the germline V gene are MNHNS and SASEGT. Trimming took 11 bases from V and 4 from J, leaving 14 bases between them. CDR3 size: 13 residues. CDR3 region: CAVRGEGTGELFF. As DNA, the CDR3 is TGTGCCGTCAGGGGCGAGGGCACCGGGGAGCTGTTTTTT.

This clone is a singleton in its sample. The gene calls are TRBV14 and TRBJ1-4; 9 bases fit TRBD1. Germline V gives CDR1 SGHDN, CDR2 FVKESK. V was pared by 5 bases and J by 3 bases, with 7 bases of the junction left unmatched. There are 16 residues in the CDR3. The CDR3 nucleotides read TGTGCCAGCAGCGGGGGACAGGGTTTGCCTAATGAAAAACTGTTTTTT. It encodes CASSGGQGLPNEKLFF.

This rearrangement joins TRBV4-2 to TRBJ2-2; possible D gene TRBD1, 6 bases. V was clipped by 5 bases and J by 3 bases, with 16 bases between them. The CDR3 is 16 amino acids. The V gene's germline CDR1 is LGHNA and CDR2 YNFKEQ. The DNA for the CDR3 is TGTGCCAGCAGCATAGGAAAGACAGGATACACCGGGGAGCTGTTTTTT. This codes for CASSIGKTGYTGELFF.

This chain connects TRBV7-9 to TRBJ1-2, with no clear D. This CDR3 spans 16 amino acids. In germline, CDR1 is SEHNR, CDR2 FQNEAQ (reference sequence). The germline V and J ends were trimmed by 5 bases and 1 base, with 17 bases remaining between them. CDR3 coding DNA: TGTGCCAGCAGCCGCCCCGGGGAAGAAGATAACTATGGCTACACCTTC. Translation gives CASSRPGEEDNYGYTF.

This clone was picked up a small number of times. As DNA, the CDR3 is TGCGCCAGCAGCTTAGGCGGGGGAGACTACAATGAGCAGTTCTTC. It is translated as CASSLGGGDYNEQFF. The J gene is TRBJ2-1, the V gene TRBV5-1; 7 nucleotides match TRBD2. The CDR3 consists of 15 residues. Germline values: CDR1 SGHRS, CDR2 YFSETQ. Losses at the gene ends were 2 bases for V and 3 bases for J; bases not matched to a gene: 5.

The chain links TRBV7-2 to TRBJ2-5; D gene ambiguous. CDR1 is SGHTA and CDR2 is FQGNSA in the germline V gene. The germline V and J ends were trimmed by 5 bases and 5 bases, with 9 bases remaining between them. The CDR3 totals 12 residues. Here the CDR3 reads CASSRVRETQYF. CDR3 in DNA: TGTGCCAGCAGCCGGGTCCGGGAGACCCAGTACTTC.

The rearrangement uses TRBV7-6 and TRBJ2-2; 13 nucleotides match TRBD2. Losses at the gene ends were 5 bases for V and 4 bases for J; bases not matched to a gene: 4. The CDR3 has 16 residues. Germline lookup yields CDR1 SGHVS and CDR2 FNYEAQ. The CDR3 here is CASSALAGGPTGELFF. CDR3 sequence (DNA): TGTGCCAGCAGCGCACTAGCGGGGGGGCCCACCGGGGAGCTGTTTTTT.

For the CDR3, the DNA is TGTGCCAGCAGCTCAGGAGGTTCGGCCGAGCAGTACTTC. As protein: CASSSGGSAEQYF. V gene TRBV7-2 combines with J gene TRBJ2-7; possibly TRBD2 for D (5 bases). Trimming left V 4 bases short and J 6 bases short, with 13 bases between. Germline CDR1 and CDR2: SGHTA and FQGNSA. The CDR3 length is 13 residues.

This chain uses TRBV28 with TRBJ1-6; D might be TRBD1 (6 bases). Germline V gene data show CDR1 as MDHEN and CDR2 as SYDVKM. This CDR3 is 14 amino acids long. Trimming took 3 bases from V and 9 from J, leaving 12 bases between them. The CDR3 region has the DNA TGTGCCAGCAGTTTTCCGGACAGCTTTTCACCCCTCCACTTT. Its protein product is CASSFPDSFSPLHF. Combining the CDR3 with reference TRBV28 and TRBJ1-6 gives the whole variable domain DVKVTQSSRYLVKRTGEKVFLECVQDMDHENMFWYRQDPGLGLRLIYFSYDVKMKEKGDIPEGYSVSREKKERFSLILESASTNQTSMYLCASSFPDSFSPLHFGNGTRLTVT.

The chain joins TRBV9 to TRBJ1-1, with 10 bases that match TRBD1. The CDR3 totals 14 residues. With V trimmed by 3 bases and J by 5 bases, 4 bases remained unmatched. Germline V CDR1 and CDR2: SGDLS, YYNGEE. CDR3 sequence: CASSEGQGKTEAFF. Here the CDR3 DNA reads TGTGCCAGCAGCGAGGGACAGGGGAAGACTGAAGCTTTCTTT.

This chain links TRBV7-8 with TRBJ1-1; 8 positions match TRBD1. Unmatched junction bases numbered 10, after V lost 1 base and J lost 0 bases. From germline, CDR1 is SGHVS and CDR2 FQNEAQ. This CDR3 region has 18 residues. For the CDR3, the DNA is TGTGCCAGCAGCTTAGGAGGGACAGGCCCTTCCATGAACACTGAAGCTTTCTTT. This codes for CASSLGGTGPSMNTEAFF.

The rearrangement uses TRBV2 and TRBJ1-2, with D possibly being TRBD1 (6 bases). The CDR3 spans 15 residues. The germline V gene has CDR1 SNHLY and CDR2 FYNNEI. V was shortened by 6 bases and J by 2 bases, with 16 bases between the two germline ends. CDR3 nucleotides: TGTGCCAGCAGGGGGGGGCCTCGGGAGAACTATGGCTACACCTTC. It is translated as CASRGGPRENYGYTF.

This clone was observed once. This rearrangement joins TRBV6-5 to TRBJ1-1, with a possible D match to TRBD1 (6 bases). CDR1 and CDR2 (germline): MNHEY, SVGAGI. The V gene lost 2 bases and the J gene lost 5 bases, with 12 bases spanning the gap. The CDR3 runs 14 residues. CDR3 residues: CASSYDGGRTEAFF. CDR3 coding DNA: TGTGCCAGCAGTTACGATGGGGGCCGTACTGAAGCTTTCTTT.